At least ten counts were recorded for the clone carrying this T cell receptor beta chain. Its antigen remains unidentified. These data come from a study of human T cells and chemical hapten exposure. Overall study context: Skin on the upper inner arm, around 2 cm by around 2 cm in size, was sensitized with 2% DPC.

The CDR3 is 15 residues long. V lost 0 bases and J lost 0, with 9 bases in between. CDR1 is DFQATT and CDR2 is SNEGSKA in the germline V gene (reference sequence). TCRdb re-called the RACE reads with MiXCR, one entry per CDR3 protein. The table records tens of thousands of distinct CDR3 sequences, approximately 7% of them present only once. Points from the study as a whole: Positively correlated with patch test score were the counts of PT1 expanded TCRs. Expanded TCRs were compared with controls, and the expanded TCRs formed significantly more large CDR3 similarity clusters.

The sample's time point: pre-sensitization, week 0. Sample treatment: therapeutic diphenylcyclopropenone sensitization with weekly scalp DPC. The chain joins TRBV20-1 to TRBJ1-5; no reliable D call. The sequenced sample was whole blood, obtained in connection with sensitization to the hapten diphenylcyclopropenone (DPC). The source is a woman aged 25 to 45 with alopecia areata. Some clones in this sample may be carry-over from other donors' samples. CDR3 loop: CSARETANSNQPQHF. In DNA form, the CDR3 reads TGCAGTGCTAGAGAAACAGCTAATAGCAATCAGCCCCAGCATTTT.